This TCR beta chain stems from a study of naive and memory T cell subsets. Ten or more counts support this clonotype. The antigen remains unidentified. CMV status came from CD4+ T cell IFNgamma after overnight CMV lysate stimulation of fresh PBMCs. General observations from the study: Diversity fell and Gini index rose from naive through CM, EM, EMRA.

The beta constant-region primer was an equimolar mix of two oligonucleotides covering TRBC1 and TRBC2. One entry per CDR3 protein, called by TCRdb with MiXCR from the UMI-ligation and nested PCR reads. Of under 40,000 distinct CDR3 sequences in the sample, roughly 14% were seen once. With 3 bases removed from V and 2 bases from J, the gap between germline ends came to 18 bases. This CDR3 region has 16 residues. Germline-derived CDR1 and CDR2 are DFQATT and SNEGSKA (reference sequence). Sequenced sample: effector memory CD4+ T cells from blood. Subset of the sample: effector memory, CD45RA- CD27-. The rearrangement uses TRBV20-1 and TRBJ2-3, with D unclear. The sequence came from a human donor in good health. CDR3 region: CSASNVQAVPTDTQYF. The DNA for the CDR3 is TGCAGTGCTAGTAACGTGCAGGCGGTCCCCACAGATACGCAGTATTTT.